This record covers a single T cell receptor (beta chain). CDR3 length: 15 residues. V was clipped by 6 bases and J by 4 bases; unmatched bases: 7. This sample was included in a study of blood T cell repertoires in COVID-19. The overall study: Samples taken during acute and convalescent COVID-19 were collected in the United States, Italy and Spain. PBMCs, B-cell-depleted T cells, or T cells provided the cDNA or gDNA that made up the material.

Methods used by the authors: Estimated nucleated cell counts came from reference gene primer amplification. Produced via immunoSEQ multiplex PCR; TCRdb's table is partial and in-frame only. For V, J and clone size, that table is used; D and trimming come from the DNA. The table shows about 100,000 clones, with about 77% occurring only once. Sequenced: peripheral blood. The chain recombines TRBV23-1 with TRBJ1-5; TRBD1 matches 9 bases. TRBV23-1 is flagged as an ORF with uncertain function. The origin of this receptor is a woman aged 70-85 years with acute or convalescent COVID-19. CDR3 region: CASSPGQGSNQPQHF. As DNA, the CDR3 is TGCGCCAGCAGCCCAGGACAGGGGTCGAATCAGCCCCAGCATTTT.